This TCR beta chain was sequenced in a study of blood T cell repertoires in COVID-19. In the study overall: Sample material is recorded as cDNA or gDNA derived from T cells, B-cell-depleted T cells, or PBMCs.

Germline CDR1 and CDR2: SGHRS and YFSETQ. Trimming took 2 bases from V and 4 from J; bases not matched to a gene: 15. The CDR3 contains 19 residues. Authors' methods: Nucleated cell counts were estimated from reference gene primer amplification. Here immunoSEQ multiplex PCR was the method, and the copy in TCRdb shows in-frame clones only, minus some. V and J calls and clone size follow that table, whereas D and trimming were derived from the DNA. The data show roughly 180,000 clones, with roughly 84% seen just once and 15% to 20% held by the top ten. This sequence originates from a man aged 60-69 years who had recovered from COVID-19. Sequences were obtained from PBMCs or T cells enriched from blood (not recorded which). This chain joins TRBV5-1 and TRBJ2-6, with 7 bases lining up with TRBD1. The CDR3 reads CASSFSQGELSGGANVLTF. The CDR3 DNA follows: TGCGCCAGCAGCTTTAGCCAGGGGGAATTGTCGGGCGGGGCCAACGTCCTGACTTTC.